This is a list of T cell receptor beta chains from one sample in a study of regulatory T cells in long-lasting Graves disease. TCRdb analysed the multiplex PCR reads with MiXCR anew, one entry per CDR3 protein. The sample lists 400,000 or so distinct CDR3 sequences; about 20% were seen once. Sequencing was performed on peripheral blood mononuclear cells (PBMCs), taken when the disease was refractory, from a patient treated with antithyroid drugs. The source is a female donor with Graves disease. The CDR3 runs from the conserved cysteine through the conserved F or W. A D gene is named only where the DNA matches it firmly. Where a row states a size, it is once, few, many or the class of an expanded clone; other rows omit it.

TRBJ2-7,TRBD1,14,many,TRBV28,CASRSTGPSYEQYF,TGTGCCAGCAGGTCGACAGGGCCCTCCTACGAGCAGTACTTC
TRBJ2-4,.,13,.,TRBV9,CASSVAMDSIQYF,TGTGCCAGCAGCGTAGCTATGGACAGCATTCAGTACTTC
TRBJ2-5,.,12,many,TRBV7-2,CATHELQETQYF,TGTGCCACCCACGAACTTCAAGAGACCCAGTACTTC
TRBJ2-7,TRBD1,13,.,TRBV20-1,CSAPGQGSHEQYF,TGCAGTGCCCCGGGACAGGGATCCCACGAGCAGTACTTC
TRBJ2-5,.,15,.,TRBV3-1,CASGSPGDGIGTQYF,TGTGCCAGCGGATCCCCGGGCGACGGAATAGGGACCCAGTACTTC
TRBJ1-2,.,13,few,TRBV7-2,CASSLAGVGGYTF,TGTGCCAGCAGCTTAGCAGGGGTCGGAGGCTACACCTTC
TRBJ2-2,.,12,few,TRBV5-1,CASSLLAGELFF,TGCGCCAGCAGCTTGCTCGCCGGGGAGCTGTTTTTT
TRBJ1-5,TRBD1,17,many,TRBV28,CASSSMTWTGDNQPQHF,TGTGCCAGCAGTTCCATGACTTGGACAGGCGACAATCAGCCCCAGCATTTT
TRBJ2-2,TRBD2,17,many,TRBV30,CAWSLTSGRRYTGELFF,TGTGCCTGGAGTTTGACTAGCGGGAGGAGGTACACCGGGGAGCTGTTTTTT
TRBJ2-2,TRBD2,18,.,TRBV7-2,CASSLGALAGGSTGELFF,TGTGCCAGCAGCTTGGGAGCGCTAGCGGGAGGCAGCACCGGGGAGCTGTTTTTT
TRBJ2-2,TRBD1,15,few,TRBV2,CASRGWTGVTGELFF,TGTGCCAGCAGAGGATGGACAGGGGTTACCGGGGAGCTGTTTTTT
TRBJ2-2,.,15,.,TRBV20-1,CSARTQGSFPGELFF,TGCAGTGCTAGAACGCAGGGGTCGTTTCCCGGGGAGCTGTTTTTT
TRBJ2-7,.,14,few,TRBV11-2,CASSPTGLPYEQYF,TGTGCCAGCAGCCCGACGGGGCTTCCCTACGAGCAGTACTTC
TRBJ2-6,.,14,.,TRBV30,CAWSTVSGANVLTF,TGTGCCTGGAGTACGGTCTCTGGGGCCAACGTCCTGACTTTC
TRBJ2-5,.,12,.,TRBV14,CASSQDVGTQCF,TGTGCCAGCAGCCAAGATGTAGGGACCCAGTGCTTC
TRBJ2-5,.,13,many,TRBV6-2/TRBV6-3,CASSYGLGETQYF,TGTGCCAGCAGTTACGGGTTGGGGGAGACCCAGTACTTC
TRBJ2-2,.,13,.,TRBV29-1,CSVRRGNTGELFF,TGCAGCGTTAGGCGGGGGAACACCGGGGAGCTGTTTTTT